This paragraph reports one TCR beta chain. What it binds is unknown. This table comes from immunoSEQ multiplex PCR, and its TCRdb copy is limited to in-frame clones, with some not included. The table includes nearly 750,000 clones, 72% detected once. The data originate from a study of shared clonotypes between healthy human individuals. General observations from the study: Represented genetic and exposure-history diversity was restricted by having few donors.

V shed 4 bases, J shed 2 bases, and the junction held 4 bases outside the gene matches. CDR1 is MNHNS and CDR2 is SASEGT in the germline V gene. This CDR3 is 15 amino acids long. The sequence was collected from a woman aged 25 to 39 in good health. Sequenced material: memory CD4+ T cells sorted from blood. Subset denoted: CD45RA-negative fraction. This sequence joins TRBV6-1 and TRBJ1-4, with TRBD1 matching 7 bases. CDR3 protein: CASSVQGFTNEKLFF. CDR3 DNA: TGTGCCAGCAGTGTACAGGGGTTTACTAATGAAAAACTGTTTTTT.